This TCR beta chain originates from a study of response to subunit inactivated influenza vaccine. TCRdb re-analysed the RT-PCR reads in MiXCR, keeping a single row per CDR3 protein. Of under 550,000 distinct CDR3 sequences listed, approximately 7.2% were seen once; the top ten hold around 12%. This specimen was PBMCs from blood, taken roughly 24 months after vaccination. This receptor was obtained from a man aged 45 to 75 who received an inactivated influenza vaccine.

The CDR3 protein is CASSQVAGGDKNIQYF. CDR3 DNA: TGCGCCAGCAGCCAAGTTGCAGGGGGCGACAAAAACATTCAGTACTTC. The chain is built from TRBV4-3 and TRBJ2-4; 8 bases line up with TRBD1. Germline V gene data show CDR1 as LGHNA and CDR2 as YSLEER. The CDR3 has 16 amino acids. V shed 1 base, J shed 3 bases, and the junction held 5 bases outside the gene matches.